The 30 T cell receptor beta chains below come from one sample, sequenced in a study of early T cells in non-severe SARS-CoV-2 infection. TCRdb recomputed calls from the 5' RACE reads with MiXCR, one row per CDR3 protein. The table records roughly 30,000 distinct CDR3 sequences, 5.5% to 7% of them present only once. Material: whole blood. These TCRs come from an adult who was a healthcare worker with PCR-confirmed SARS-CoV-2 infection or an uninfected control (not recorded which).

At least ten counts were recorded for this clonotype. The chain uses TRBV10-3 and TRBJ1-5; D might be TRBD1 (6 bases). Deletions cut 2 bases from V and 5 bases from J, with 10 bases between. The CDR3 has 14 amino acids. Germline-derived CDR1 and CDR2 are ENHRY and SYGVKD. CDR3 sequence (DNA): TGTGCCATCAGTGAGGGGGGGGCACATCAGCCCCAGCATTTT. Translated, it gives CAISEGGAHQPQHF.

This clonotype was observed at least ten times. The chain recombines TRBV12-3 or TRBV12-4 with TRBJ2-7, with TRBD1 as a possible D gene (5 bases). CDR3 length equals 13 residues. The germline V and J ends were trimmed by 6 bases and 2 bases, with 11 bases remaining between them. The CDR3 spells CASSADKTYEQYF. DNA of the CDR3: TGTGCCAGCAGCGCGGACAAGACCTACGAGCAGTACTTC.

This clonotype was seen repeatedly, ten times or more. The gene calls are TRBV6-2 or TRBV6-3 and TRBJ1-2; no firm D call. This CDR3 is built from 12 residues. In germline, CDR1 is MNHEY, CDR2 SVGEGT. The V end was cut by 6 bases, the J end by 5 bases, with 10 bases between. The CDR3: CASRDRIYGYTF. CDR3 sequence (DNA): TGTGCCAGCAGGGACCGGATATATGGCTACACCTTC.

The sample holds many counts of this clonotype. The rearrangement links TRBV7-2 to TRBJ1-1, with 8 nucleotides matching TRBD1. Trimming at V came to 1 base and at J to 6 bases, leaving 7 bases not matched to a gene. Per the germline V gene, CDR1 is SGHTA and CDR2 is FQGNSA. The CDR3 sequence is 15 residues long. CDR3 coding DNA: TGTGCCAGCAGCTTAGTCTCAGGGGGCAATGCTGAAGCTTTCTTT. Protein: CASSLVSGGNAEAFF.

As DNA, the CDR3 is TGTGCCAGCAGTTCATCGTCAGACTACGAGCAGTACTTC. It translates to CASSSSSDYEQYF. The rearrangement joins TRBV28 to TRBJ2-7; D remains ambiguous. Trimming left V 4 bases short and J 3 bases short, with 10 bases between. The germline CDR1 and CDR2 sequences are MDHEN and SYDVKM. The length of the CDR3 is 13 residues.

The V call is TRBV12-2, the J call TRBJ2-2; TRBD1 reflects the table's D call only, with no check against the DNA. TRBV12-2 is noted as a pseudogene. This CDR3 has 17 amino acids. The CDR3 coding sequence is TGTGCAAGTCGCTACCCGTCGGACGGGGGGAAGGCCGGGGAGCTGTTTTTT. Translation gives CASRYPSDGGKAGELFF.

This clonotype was seen ten or more times. Sequence at one end of the junction differs from germline and may be a read error. The V gene is TRBV20-1, the J gene TRBJ2-7; TRBD1 aligns across 8 bases. The CDR3 consists of 12 residues. The germline V gene has CDR1 DFQATT and CDR2 SNEGSKA (reference sequence). The CDR3 DNA sequence: TGCAGTGCTATACTTGACAGGGGCTTCCTTTCTTTC. It translates to CSAILDRGFLSF.

This clonotype was seen many times. The J gene is TRBJ2-5, the V gene TRBV3-1; 10 bases line up with TRBD1. Germline V CDR1 and CDR2: LGHDT, YNNKEL (reference sequence). This CDR3 is built from 15 residues. V lost 4 bases to trimming and J lost 5 bases; unmatched junction nucleotides: 7. CDR3 sequence: CASSPGTGVSETQYF. The CDR3 DNA reads TGTGCCAGCAGCCCGGGGACAGGGGTCTCCGAGACCCAGTACTTC.

Many counts were recorded for this clonotype. The genes are TRBV29-1 and TRBJ1-1, with 9 nucleotides matching TRBD1. The germline CDR1 and CDR2 sequences are SQVTM and ANQGSEA. The CDR3 sequence is 14 residues long. Trimming cost V 7 bases and J 5 bases; bases outside gene matches: 11. The CDR3 loop is CSARDRDGSTEAFF. The CDR3 DNA follows: TGCAGCGCTAGGGACAGGGACGGAAGTACTGAAGCTTTCTTT.

This clonotype has a count of ten or more. The rearrangement joins TRBV6-4 to TRBJ2-1; the match to TRBD2 covers 7 bases. This CDR3 has 13 residues. The ends lost 3 bases at V and 7 bases at J; junction bases unmatched: 3. Germline V gene sequence: CDR1 MRHNA, CDR2 SNTAGT. CDR3 sequence reads: CASSEGLENEQFF. The DNA for the CDR3 is TGTGCCAGCAGTGAAGGACTAGAAAATGAGCAGTTCTTC.

This clonotype was recorded at least ten times. V usage is TRBV7-6 and J usage is TRBJ2-1; D remains unclear. Trimming left V 5 bases short and J 5 bases short, with 13 bases between. The CDR3 length is 14 residues. Per germline, CDR1 SGHVS and CDR2 FNYEAQ. The CDR3 DNA reads TGTGCCAGCAGCCTCCCCTCTCCCAACAATGAGCAGTTCTTC. Its protein product is CASSLPSPNNEQFF.

In this sample, this clonotype turned up many times. The chain uses TRBV24-1 and TRBJ1-2; TRBD1 agrees at 9 bases. V was pared by 3 bases and J by 4 bases, with 2 bases of the junction left unmatched. From germline, CDR1 is KGHDR and CDR2 SFDVKD. This CDR3 comprises 14 residues. The CDR3 protein is CATSDPDRGYGYTF. Here the CDR3 DNA reads TGTGCCACCAGTGATCCGGACAGGGGCTATGGCTACACCTTC.

This clonotype turned up a few times. The chain combines TRBV3-1 with TRBJ2-7; D possibly corresponds to TRBD1 (5 bases). This CDR3 has 13 residues. CDR1 and CDR2 (germline): LGHDT, YNNKEL (reference sequence). The V and J ends lost 4 bases and 7 bases respectively, with 14 bases between them. The CDR3 DNA reads TGTGCCAGCAGCCCGACCAAGGGGCTTGAGCAGTACTTC. This gives the protein CASSPTKGLEQYF.

The sample holds many counts of this clonotype. The chain links TRBV9 to TRBJ2-1, with 8 nucleotides matching TRBD2. The CDR3 runs 14 residues. Per the germline V gene, CDR1 is SGDLS and CDR2 is YYNGEE. V was clipped by 4 bases and J by 4 bases; unmatched bases: 4. Here the CDR3 reads CASSPGTRYNEQFF. The CDR3 DNA sequence: TGTGCCAGCAGCCCAGGGACTAGATACAATGAGCAGTTCTTC.

There are many counts of this clonotype. The chain has TRBV14 and TRBJ2-7, with D unresolved. The germline V gene encodes CDR1 SGHDN and CDR2 FVKESK. The V end lost 0 bases, the J end lost 2 bases, and 5 bases lay between the germline ends. CDR3 length: 13 amino acids. The CDR3 loop reads CASSQETPYEQYF. In DNA, the CDR3 is TGTGCCAGCAGCCAAGAAACCCCCTACGAGCAGTACTTC.

The chain carries TRBV12-3 or TRBV12-4 and TRBJ1-1, with a possible D match to TRBD1 (6 bases). With 3 bases removed from V and 6 bases from J, the gap between germline ends came to 11 bases. The CDR3 loop spans 13 amino acids. This chain's CDR3 is CASSLAQGSEAFF. CDR3 in DNA: TGTGCCAGCAGTTTGGCACAGGGATCTGAAGCTTTCTTT.

This clonotype was recorded at least ten times. V gene TRBV11-3 combines with J gene TRBJ2-1; 7 bases match TRBD2. The junction had 2 bases not matched to a gene; V was cut back by 3 bases and J by 0 bases. The CDR3 spans 15 residues. CDR1 is SGHNT and CDR2 is YENEEA in the germline V gene. The CDR3 DNA sequence: TGTGCCAGCAGCTTGGGGGGGAGCTCCTACAATGAGCAGTTCTTC. The encoded protein is CASSLGGSSYNEQFF.

This clonotype was detected many times. The gene calls are TRBV7-2 and TRBJ2-5; TRBD1 is a possible D gene (6 bases). This CDR3 has 15 amino acids. The germline CDR1 and CDR2 sequences are SGHTA and FQGNSA. With 1 base removed from V and 4 bases from J, the gap between germline ends came to 13 bases. CDR3 in amino acids: CASSLVGRGRETQYF. DNA of the CDR3: TGTGCCAGCAGCTTAGTTGGCAGGGGCCGAGAGACCCAGTACTTC.

This clonotype is judged medium-sized. This chain connects TRBV29-1 to TRBJ2-2; D is perhaps TRBD1 or TRBD2 (5 bases each). The CDR3 totals 11 residues. V lost 7 bases and J lost 4, with 7 bases in between. The germline gives CDR1 SQVTM, CDR2 ANQGSEA. CDR3 sequence: CSARGTGELFF. The CDR3 DNA reads as TGCAGCGCGAGGGGCACCGGGGAGCTGTTTTTT.

There are many counts of this clonotype. The gene calls are TRBV11-2 and TRBJ2-1, with 11 bases identical to TRBD2. From germline, CDR1 is SGHAT and CDR2 FQNNGV. CDR3 length: 13 amino acids. Trimming at V came to 7 bases and at J to 6 bases, leaving 2 bases not matched to a gene. CDR3 in DNA: TGTGCCAGCATCGGACTAGCGGGCAATGAGCAGTTCTTC. Its protein product is CASIGLAGNEQFF.

In this sample, this clonotype turned up many times. The chain links TRBV4-1 to TRBJ2-1; perhaps TRBD1 as D (6 bases). V gave up 3 bases and J gave up 8 bases, with 11 bases separating them. From germline, CDR1 is MGHRA and CDR2 YSYEKL. CDR3 length: 13 amino acids. This chain's CDR3 is CASSQAGVHEQFF. The CDR3 nucleotides are TGCGCCAGCAGCCAGGCAGGGGTCCATGAGCAGTTCTTC.

In this sample, this clonotype turned up many times. The gene calls are TRBV5-3 and TRBJ2-2, with D uncertain. TRBV5-3 counts as an open reading frame of uncertain function. V shed 1 base and J shed 4 bases, with 2 bases lying between them. This CDR3 is 12 amino acids long. DNA of the CDR3: TGTGCCAGAAGCTTGACCACCGGGGAGCTGTTTTTT. This codes for CARSLTTGELFF.

This clonotype has a count of ten or more. The chain employs TRBV6-4 and TRBJ2-3, with D perhaps matching TRBD1 or TRBD2 (5 bases each). There are 15 residues in the CDR3. The V gene's germline CDR1 is MRHNA and CDR2 SNTAGT. The V gene lost 4 bases and the J gene lost 3 bases, with 14 bases spanning the gap. CDR3 DNA sequence: TGTGCCAGCAGTGTGGGGGTCGGAGAGACAGATACGCAGTATTTT. Encoded protein: CASSVGVGETDTQYF.

This clonotype was detected ten times or more. This chain links TRBV3-1 with TRBJ1-1; 8 bases match TRBD1. This CDR3 comprises 13 residues. Germline CDR1 and CDR2: LGHDT and YNNKEL (reference sequence). Trimming cost V 6 bases and J 6 bases; bases outside gene matches: 6. The CDR3 sequence is CASSPGQGAEAFF. The CDR3 region has the DNA TGTGCCAGCAGTCCCGGACAGGGAGCTGAAGCTTTCTTT.

Only a few counts were recorded for this clonotype. J is TRBJ1-1 and V is TRBV5-1; D uncertain. This CDR3 is built from 13 residues. The V end was cut by 2 bases, the J end by 1 base, with 6 bases between. Germline CDR1 reads SGHRS; CDR2 reads YFSETQ. CDR3 protein: CASSFQTNTEAFF. The CDR3 DNA follows: TGCGCCAGCAGCTTTCAGACGAACACTGAAGCTTTCTTT.

This clonotype was detected ten times or more. J is TRBJ1-1 and V is TRBV10-3; D unclear. Germline assignment: CDR1 ENHRY and CDR2 SYGVKD. CDR3 length: 14 residues. V lost 0 bases to trimming and J lost 5 bases, with 10 bases between them. The CDR3 is CAISESGIPTEAFF. CDR3 DNA: TGTGCCATCAGTGAGTCGGGGATTCCGACTGAAGCTTTCTTT.

This clonotype was detected many times. The CDR3: CSVEGLSLLGNYGYTF. DNA of the CDR3: TGCAGCGTTGAGGGTTTGAGCCTCCTTGGAAACTATGGCTACACCTTC. The rearrangement links TRBV29-1 to TRBJ1-2; D unresolved. The germline V gene has CDR1 SQVTM and CDR2 ANQGSEA. The V gene lost 3 bases and the J gene lost 2 bases, with 19 bases spanning the gap. The CDR3 spans 16 residues.

This clonotype rates as medium-sized. V is TRBV5-5 and J is TRBJ2-7; 10 bases fit TRBD1. Germline V CDR1 and CDR2: SGHKS, YYEKEE (reference sequence). V gave up 4 bases and J gave up 7 bases; unmatched junction bases: 8. This CDR3 is 14 amino acids long. The CDR3 reads CASSKGQGPSEQYF. CDR3 nucleotides: TGTGCCAGCAGCAAGGGACAGGGGCCTTCAGAGCAGTACTTC. Based on the CDR3 plus reference TRBV5-5 and TRBJ2-7, the full variable domain is DAGVTQSPTHLIKTRGQQVTLRCSPISGHKSVSWYQQVLGQGPQFIFQYYEKEERGRGNFPDRFSARQFPNYSSELNVNALLLGDSALYLCASSKGQGPSEQYFGPGTRLTVT.

The sample holds many counts of this clonotype. The chain is built from TRBV2 and TRBJ2-1; 7 bases map to TRBD1. The CDR3 is made up of 13 amino acids. The ends lost 5 bases at V and 6 bases at J; junction bases unmatched: 4. Germline lookup yields CDR1 SNHLY and CDR2 FYNNEI. This CDR3 reads CASSPDRTNEQFF. CDR3 sequence (DNA): TGTGCCAGCAGTCCGGACAGGACCAATGAGCAGTTCTTC.

Many counts were recorded for this clonotype. V usage is TRBV29-1 and J usage is TRBJ1-3; D call uncertain. Looked up from germline, CDR1 is SQVTM and CDR2 is ANQGSEA. Trimming removed 4 bases at V and 3 bases at J, with 7 bases between. The CDR3 runs 12 residues. Here the CDR3 reads CSVVTDGNTIYF. The DNA for the CDR3 is TGCAGCGTTGTTACAGATGGAAACACCATATATTTT. Full variable domain (remainder filled in from reference TRBV29-1 and TRBJ1-3): SAVISQKPSRDICQRGTSLTIQCQVDSQVTMMFWYRQQPGQSLTLIATANQGSEATYESGFVIDKFPISRPNLTFSTLTVSNMSPEDSSIYLCSVVTDGNTIYFGEGSWLTVV.